This TCR beta chain was identified in a study of cytomegalovirus exposure and HLA in healthy donors. There are a few counts of this clone. The CDR3 loop spans 15 amino acids. V gave up 4 bases and J gave up 4 bases; unmatched junction bases: 6. CDR1 and CDR2 (germline): SGHRS, YFSETQ. Amplification used 60 Vbeta primers and 13 Jbeta primers. Clones were sequenced by immunoSEQ multiplex PCR, and TCRdb holds only the in-frame ones, with some missing. The table records 85,000 to 130,000 clones, approximately 80% of them present only once. Sequences were obtained from PBMCs. This sequence joins TRBV5-1 and TRBJ1-4; 8 nucleotides agree with TRBD1. The receptor was isolated from a female donor in good health and CMV-seropositive. The CDR3 region has the DNA TGCGCCAGCAGCATAGGGGACAGGTTTAATGAAAAACTGTTTTTT. Protein: CASSIGDRFNEKLFF.